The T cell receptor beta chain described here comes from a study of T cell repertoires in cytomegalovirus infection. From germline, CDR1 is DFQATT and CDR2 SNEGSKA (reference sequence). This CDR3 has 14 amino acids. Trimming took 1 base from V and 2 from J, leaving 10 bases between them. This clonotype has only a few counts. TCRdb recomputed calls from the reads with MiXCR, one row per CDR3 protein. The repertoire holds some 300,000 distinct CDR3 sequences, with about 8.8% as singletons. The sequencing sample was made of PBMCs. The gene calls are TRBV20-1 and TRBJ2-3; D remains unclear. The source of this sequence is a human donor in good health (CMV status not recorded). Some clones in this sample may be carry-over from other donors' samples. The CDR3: CSARGGGPTDTQYF. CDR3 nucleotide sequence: TGCAGTGCTAGAGGTGGCGGCCCCACAGATACGCAGTATTTT.